Presented here are 8 T cell receptor beta chains from one specimen sequenced in a study of beta chain features in type 1 diabetes. As every portion of the isolated RNA was reverse transcribed, the sequencing read expressed TCRB transcripts. The table came from immunoSEQ multiplex PCR; TCRdb's copy has only in-frame clones and leaves some out. Among approximately 300,000 clones listed, approximately 10% were seen once. The sequenced material came from naive CD4+ T cells from blood. The receptor set was obtained from a woman in her twenties or thirties in good health.

J is TRBJ2-7 and V is TRBV9, with TRBD1 matching over 7 bases. Germline V gives CDR1 SGDLS, CDR2 YYNGEE. J lost 4 bases, V lost 0 bases, and 4 bases had no gene match. The CDR3 totals 14 residues. The CDR3 sequence is CASSVAGGGYEQYF. The CDR3 DNA reads as TGTGCCAGCAGCGTAGCAGGGGGTGGATACGAGCAGTACTTC.

This clone has more than one count but fewer than ten. V gene TRBV18 combines with J gene TRBJ1-2; 7 positions agree with TRBD1. The CDR3 is 14 residues long. Trimming at V came to 2 bases and at J to 3 bases, leaving 3 bases not matched to a gene. CDR1 and CDR2 from the germline V gene are KGHSH and LQKENI. CDR3 sequence reads: CASSPGQDHYGYTF. The DNA of the CDR3 is TGTGCCAGCTCACCAGGACAGGACCACTATGGCTACACCTTC.

This clone came up a few times. This chain uses TRBV7-2 with TRBJ1-3; 11 bases match TRBD1. V shed 5 bases and J 1 base; nucleotides not matched to a gene: 4. The CDR3 sequence is 16 residues long. Germline CDR1 is SGHTA and CDR2 is FQGNSA. CDR3 nucleotide sequence: TGTGCCAGCAGCCGAGGACAGGGGGCGTCTGGAAACACCATATATTTT. Translating gives CASSRGQGASGNTIYF.

The chain employs TRBV25-1 and TRBJ2-5; possibly TRBD1 for D (6 bases). The CDR3 runs to 14 residues. V lost 5 bases, J lost 0 bases, and 10 bases lay in between. From germline, CDR1 is MGHDK and CDR2 SYGVNS. In DNA, the CDR3 is TGTGCCAGCAGTATCCGGACAGACCAAGAGACCCAGTACTTC. Its protein product is CASSIRTDQETQYF.

The V and J genes are TRBV9 and TRBJ2-7, with 13 bases aligning to TRBD2. Per the germline V gene, CDR1 is SGDLS and CDR2 is YYNGEE. The CDR3 runs 15 residues. V shed 3 bases, J shed 6 bases, and the junction held 6 bases outside the gene matches. This CDR3 is CASSAGTSGNVEQYF. The CDR3 nucleotides read TGTGCCAGCAGCGCCGGGACTAGCGGGAACGTCGAGCAGTACTTC.

This clone appeared a few times. Other DNA sequences within the sample encode an identical CDR3. The CDR3 DNA follows: TGTGCCAGCAGTCCGGGGACAGGGGGATCCTACGAGCAGTACTTC. Protein sequence: CASSPGTGGSYEQYF. V and J are TRBV28 and TRBJ2-7; the match to TRBD1 covers 11 bases. The germline gives CDR1 MDHEN, CDR2 SYDVKM. This CDR3 spans 15 amino acids. Trimming removed 5 bases from V and 1 base from J; junction bases left unmatched: 4.

This clone turned up a few times. The sample has other DNA sequences that encode this CDR3 too. The J gene is TRBJ2-7, the V gene TRBV20-1; the D is unclear. The germline V and J ends were trimmed by 3 bases and 3 bases, with 6 bases remaining between them. The CDR3 contains 11 residues. Germline-derived CDR1 and CDR2 are DFQATT and SNEGSKA (reference sequence). The CDR3 spells CSARAGYEQYF. The CDR3 coding sequence is TGCAGTGCTAGGGCAGGCTACGAGCAGTACTTC.

DNA of the CDR3: TGTGCCAGCAGCCCGGGACAGGCCTCCTACGAGCAGTACTTC. Translated, it gives CASSPGQASYEQYF. The V call is TRBV7-9, the J call TRBJ2-7, with 8 bases aligning to TRBD1. Per germline, CDR1 SEHNR and CDR2 FQNEAQ (reference sequence). J gave up 0 bases and V 5 bases, and 3 bases lay outside the gene matches. This CDR3 is 14 amino acids long.